This entry lists 10 T cell receptor beta chains sequenced from one sample in a study of T cell responses to AZD1222 COVID-19 vaccine. Sequencing was performed with immunoSEQ multiplex PCR; in TCRdb, only in-frame clones are kept and a portion is missing. The sample has around 130,000 clones, 86% seen once; the top ten hold 9% to 15%. The input for sequencing was peripheral blood, taken on day 0 of AZD1222 vaccination. The receptors come from an adult in good health.

The V and J genes are TRBV20-1 and TRBJ2-7; 10 positions match TRBD2. V shed 3 bases, J shed 1 base, and the junction held 6 bases outside the gene matches. Germline V gene sequence: CDR1 DFQATT, CDR2 SNEGSKA (reference sequence). The CDR3 sequence is 15 residues long. CDR3 amino acids: CSASGGTSASYEQYF. The CDR3 region has the DNA TGCAGTGCTAGTGGGGGGACTAGCGCTTCCTACGAGCAGTACTTC.

The chain couples TRBV30 to TRBJ2-1; 10 positions agree with TRBD2. J was trimmed by 9 bases and V by 1 base; bases with no gene match: 9. The CDR3 contains 15 residues. Germline CDR1 is GTSNPN and CDR2 is SVGIG (reference sequence). The CDR3 region is CAWSAGSGRGGEQFF. The CDR3 region has the DNA TGTGCCTGGAGTGCCGGGAGCGGGAGGGGGGGTGAGCAGTTCTTC.

The chain joins TRBV11-2 to TRBJ2-7; 9 bases match TRBD1. The CDR3 consists of 14 residues. CDR1 and CDR2 from the germline V gene are SGHAT and FQNNGV. Trimming took 2 bases from V and 3 from J; bases not matched to a gene: 2. Here the CDR3 DNA reads TGTGCCAGCAGCTTACAGGACAGGGGCTACGAGCAGTACTTC. This translates into CASSLQDRGYEQYF.

This clone was observed once. The chain recombines TRBV28 with TRBJ1-5; D may be TRBD1 (6 bases). CDR1 is MDHEN, CDR2 SYDVKM, per germline. The V end lost 3 bases, the J end lost 7 bases, and 19 bases lay between the germline ends. The CDR3 contains 16 residues. The CDR3 DNA sequence: TGTGCCAGCAGTTTTTGGCCGCGGAGGGGGACACAGCCCCAGCATTTT. Its protein product is CASSFWPRRGTQPQHF.

This chain connects TRBV11-2 to TRBJ2-3, with 7 nucleotides matching TRBD2. The ends lost 4 bases at V and 9 bases at J; junction bases unmatched: 13. CDR3 size: 15 residues. CDR1 is SGHAT, CDR2 FQNNGV, per germline. Here the CDR3 reads CASSWGGVSLETQYF. The CDR3, as DNA: TGTGCCAGCAGCTGGGGGGGAGTCAGCCTGGAAACGCAGTATTTT.

V gene TRBV11-2 combines with J gene TRBJ1-3; 8 positions match TRBD1. Germline CDR1 and CDR2: SGHAT and FQNNGV. V was pared by 2 bases and J by 0 bases, with 12 bases of the junction left unmatched. The CDR3 has 19 amino acids. The CDR3, as DNA: TGTGCCAGCAGCTTACCCCTAACGACCGGGACAGGCTCTGGAAACACCATATATTTT. This codes for CASSLPLTTGTGSGNTIYF.

The V and J genes are TRBV27 and TRBJ2-7; D might be TRBD1 (6 bases). The CDR3 runs to 12 residues. V was trimmed by 5 bases and J by 4 bases, leaving 9 bases between them. The germline V gene has CDR1 MNHEY and CDR2 SMNVEV (reference sequence). CDR3 sequence (DNA): TGTGCCAGCAGTCGTCAGGGGTACGAGCAGTACTTC. This encodes CASSRQGYEQYF.

The count of this clone is one. The chain couples TRBV4-1 to TRBJ1-1; TRBD1 might be the D (5 bases). This CDR3 is built from 15 residues. V lost 4 bases, J lost 1 base, and 13 bases lay in between. Germline CDR1 reads MGHRA; CDR2 reads YSYEKL. The DNA of the CDR3 is TGCGCCAGCAGCCTAATAGACAGATCGAACACTGAAGCTTTCTTT. This gives the protein CASSLIDRSNTEAFF.

The chain couples TRBV6-6 to TRBJ2-1, with D maybe TRBD2 (6 bases). The CDR3 has 16 amino acids. Per the germline V gene, CDR1 is MNHNY and CDR2 is SVGAGI (reference sequence). Trimming stripped 5 bases from V and 4 bases from J, with 18 bases between. CDR3 sequence (DNA): TGTGCCAGCAGTGTTCCCCGGGACTCTTGGTACAATGAGCAGTTCTTC. Its protein product is CASSVPRDSWYNEQFF.

This clone was observed a single time. The chain is built from TRBV6-2 or TRBV6-3 and TRBJ1-5; D is perhaps TRBD1 (6 bases). Germline assignment: CDR1 MNHEY and CDR2 SVGEGT. V was trimmed by 1 base and J by 7 bases, leaving 14 bases between them. CDR3 size: 15 residues. CDR3 sequence (DNA): TGTGCCAGCAGTTACTTAGGAGGGGGTCGACAGCCCCAGCATTTT. This translates into CASSYLGGGRQPQHF.